This T cell receptor (beta chain) comes out of a study of shared clonotypes between healthy human individuals. Each sorted subset replicate got 200 ng genomic DNA, roughly 33,000 genomes. TCRdb's table, derived via immunoSEQ multiplex PCR, lists solely in-frame clones and lacks some. Of about 2 million clones listed, 95% were seen once; the top ten hold about 0.13%. Whole-study results and caveats: Rarefaction indicated that sorted-subset sequencing remained incomplete although depth was large. Few donors limited the genetic and exposure-history diversity represented.

The V end lost 1 base, the J end lost 2 bases, and 12 bases lay between the germline ends. The CDR3 is 15 amino acids. Germline CDR1 and CDR2: SGHTA and FQGNSA. As to this clone: The antigen is unknown. Other DNA sequences in this sample translate to the same CDR3.

This receptor was obtained from a man aged 18 to 30 in good health. The genes are TRBV7-2 and TRBJ2-7; tentatively, D is TRBD2 (6 bases). What was sequenced was naive CD4+ T cells sorted from blood. Noted subset: CD45RA+ positively selected. The DNA of the CDR3 is TGTGCCAGCAGCTTAGTCGGGGGAGAGGCCTACGAGCAGTACTTC. Its protein product is CASSLVGGEAYEQYF.